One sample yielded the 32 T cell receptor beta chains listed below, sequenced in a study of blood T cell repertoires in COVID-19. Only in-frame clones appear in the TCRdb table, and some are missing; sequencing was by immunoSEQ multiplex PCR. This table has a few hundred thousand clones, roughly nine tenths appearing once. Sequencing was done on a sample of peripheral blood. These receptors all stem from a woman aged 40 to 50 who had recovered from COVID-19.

The CDR3 sequence: CASSLGGVEAFF. CDR3 DNA: TGTGCCAGCAGCTTAGGAGGCGTTGAAGCTTTCTTT. The rearrangement joins TRBV7-9 to TRBJ1-1; D unclear. CDR1 and CDR2 (germline): SEHNR, FQNEAQ (reference sequence). The CDR3 spans 12 residues. The V gene lost 1 base and the J gene lost 7 bases, with 7 bases spanning the gap. Full variable domain (remainder filled in from reference TRBV7-9 and TRBJ1-1): DTGVSQNPRHKITKRGQNVTFRCDPISEHNRLYWYRQTLGQGPEFLTYFQNEAQLEKSRLLSDRFSAERPKGSFSTLEIQRTEQGDSAMYLCASSLGGVEAFFGQGTRLTVV.

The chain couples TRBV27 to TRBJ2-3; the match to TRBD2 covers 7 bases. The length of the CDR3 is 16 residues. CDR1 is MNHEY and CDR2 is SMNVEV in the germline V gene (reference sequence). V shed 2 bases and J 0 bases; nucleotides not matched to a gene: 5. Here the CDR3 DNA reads TGTGCCAGCAGTTTAGTAGGGAGGGCTAGCACAGATACGCAGTATTTT. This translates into CASSLVGRASTDTQYF.

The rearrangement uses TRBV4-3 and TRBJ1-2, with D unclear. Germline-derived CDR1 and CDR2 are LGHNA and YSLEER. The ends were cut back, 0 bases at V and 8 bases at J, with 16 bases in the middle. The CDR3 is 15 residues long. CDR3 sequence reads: CASSQERADPWGYTF. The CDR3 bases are TGCGCCAGCAGCCAAGAGAGAGCGGATCCCTGGGGCTACACCTTC.

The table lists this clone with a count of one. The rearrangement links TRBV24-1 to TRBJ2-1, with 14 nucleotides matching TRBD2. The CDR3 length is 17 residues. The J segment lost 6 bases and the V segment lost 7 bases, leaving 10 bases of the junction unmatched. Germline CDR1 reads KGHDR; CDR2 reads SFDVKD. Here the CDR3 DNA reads TGTGCCACCAGCGGAAGGACTAGCGGGGGGTATGGCAATGAGCAGTTCTTC. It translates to CATSGRTSGGYGNEQFF.

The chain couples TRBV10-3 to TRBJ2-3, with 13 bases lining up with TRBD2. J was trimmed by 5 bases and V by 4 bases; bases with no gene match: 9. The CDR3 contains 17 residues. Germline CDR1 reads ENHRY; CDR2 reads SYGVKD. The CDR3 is CAISGLAGGLGGDTQYF. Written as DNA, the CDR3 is TGTGCCATCAGTGGACTAGCGGGAGGCCTGGGGGGAGATACGCAGTATTTT.

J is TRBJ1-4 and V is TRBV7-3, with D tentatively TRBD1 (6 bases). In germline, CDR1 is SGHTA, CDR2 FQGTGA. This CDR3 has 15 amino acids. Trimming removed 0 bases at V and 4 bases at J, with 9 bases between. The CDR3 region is CASSLTGANNEKLFF. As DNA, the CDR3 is TGTGCCAGCAGCTTAACGGGGGCCAATAATGAAAAACTGTTTTTT.

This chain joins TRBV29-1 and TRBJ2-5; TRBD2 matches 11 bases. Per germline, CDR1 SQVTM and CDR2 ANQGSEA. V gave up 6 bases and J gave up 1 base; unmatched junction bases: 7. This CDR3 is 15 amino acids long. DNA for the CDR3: TGCAGCGTCAACCTAGGGACTAGCGGCCAAGAGACCCAGTACTTC. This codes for CSVNLGTSGQETQYF.

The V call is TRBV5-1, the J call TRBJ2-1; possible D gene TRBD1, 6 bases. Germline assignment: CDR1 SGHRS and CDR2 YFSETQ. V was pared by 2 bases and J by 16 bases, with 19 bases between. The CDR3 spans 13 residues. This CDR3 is CASSLQGAPGKFF. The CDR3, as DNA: TGCGCCAGCAGCTTACAGGGCGCCCCCGGAAAATTCTTC.

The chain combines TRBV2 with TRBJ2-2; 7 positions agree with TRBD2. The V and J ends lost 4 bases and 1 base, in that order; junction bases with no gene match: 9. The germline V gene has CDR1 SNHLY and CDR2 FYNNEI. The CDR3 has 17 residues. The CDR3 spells CASSGMGTNLNTGELFF. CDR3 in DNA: TGTGCCAGCAGTGGTATGGGGACTAATCTGAACACCGGGGAGCTGTTTTTT.

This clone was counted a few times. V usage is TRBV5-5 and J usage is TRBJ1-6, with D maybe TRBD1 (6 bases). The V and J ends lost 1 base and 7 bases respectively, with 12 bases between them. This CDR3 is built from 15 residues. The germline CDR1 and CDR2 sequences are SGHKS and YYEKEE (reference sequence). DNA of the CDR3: TGTGCCAGCAGCTTGTCGGGACAAATGAATTCACCCCTCCACTTT. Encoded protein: CASSLSGQMNSPLHF.

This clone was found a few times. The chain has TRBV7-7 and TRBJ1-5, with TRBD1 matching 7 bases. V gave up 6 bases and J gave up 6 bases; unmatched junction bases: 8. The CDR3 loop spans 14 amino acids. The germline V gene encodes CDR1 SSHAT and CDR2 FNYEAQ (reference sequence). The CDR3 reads CASSRDRAGQPQHF. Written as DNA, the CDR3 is TGTGCCAGCAGTCGTGACAGGGCGGGTCAGCCCCAGCATTTT.

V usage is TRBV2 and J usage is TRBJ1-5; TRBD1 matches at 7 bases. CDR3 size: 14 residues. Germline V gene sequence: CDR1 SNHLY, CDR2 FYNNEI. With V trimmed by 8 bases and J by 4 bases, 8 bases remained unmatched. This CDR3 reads CASQGDRRNQPQHF. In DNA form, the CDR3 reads TGTGCCAGCCAAGGGGACAGAAGGAATCAGCCCCAGCATTTT.

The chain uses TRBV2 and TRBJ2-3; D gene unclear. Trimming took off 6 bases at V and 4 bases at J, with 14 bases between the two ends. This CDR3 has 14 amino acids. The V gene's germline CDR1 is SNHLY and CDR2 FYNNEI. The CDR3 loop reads CASSKDWSADTQYF. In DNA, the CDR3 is TGTGCCAGCAGCAAAGACTGGAGTGCAGATACGCAGTATTTT.

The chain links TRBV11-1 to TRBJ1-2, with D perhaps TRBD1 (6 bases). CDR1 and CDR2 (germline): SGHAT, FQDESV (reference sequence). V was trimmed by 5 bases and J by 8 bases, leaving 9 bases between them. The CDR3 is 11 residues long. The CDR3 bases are TGTGCCAGCAGCCAGGGGAACGGCTACACCTTC. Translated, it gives CASSQGNGYTF.

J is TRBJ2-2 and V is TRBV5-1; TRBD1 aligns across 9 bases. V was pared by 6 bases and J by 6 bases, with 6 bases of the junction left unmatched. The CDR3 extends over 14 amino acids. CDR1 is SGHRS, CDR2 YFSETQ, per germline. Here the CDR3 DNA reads TGCGCCAGCACGAGACAGGGGGTATCCGGGGAGCTGTTTTTT. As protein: CASTRQGVSGELFF.

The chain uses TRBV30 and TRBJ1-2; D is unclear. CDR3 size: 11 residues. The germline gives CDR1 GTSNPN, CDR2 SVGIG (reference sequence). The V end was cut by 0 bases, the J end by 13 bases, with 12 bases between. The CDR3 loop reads CAWSVARRGTF. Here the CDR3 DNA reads TGTGCCTGGAGTGTGGCACGGCGGGGCACCTTC.

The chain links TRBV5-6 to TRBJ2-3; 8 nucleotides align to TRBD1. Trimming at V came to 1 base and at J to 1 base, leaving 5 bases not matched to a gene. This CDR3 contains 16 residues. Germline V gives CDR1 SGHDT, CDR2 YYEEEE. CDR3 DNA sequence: TGTGCCAGCAGCTTGACCCCGACAGGGGGCACAGATACGCAGTATTTT. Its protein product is CASSLTPTGGTDTQYF.

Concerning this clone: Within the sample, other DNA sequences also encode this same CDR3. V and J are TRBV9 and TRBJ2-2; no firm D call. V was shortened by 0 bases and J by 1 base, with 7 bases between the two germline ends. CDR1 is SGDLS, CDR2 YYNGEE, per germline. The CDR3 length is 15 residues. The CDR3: CASSVVAGNTGELFF. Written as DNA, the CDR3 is TGTGCCAGCAGCGTAGTGGCAGGGAACACCGGGGAGCTGTTTTTT.

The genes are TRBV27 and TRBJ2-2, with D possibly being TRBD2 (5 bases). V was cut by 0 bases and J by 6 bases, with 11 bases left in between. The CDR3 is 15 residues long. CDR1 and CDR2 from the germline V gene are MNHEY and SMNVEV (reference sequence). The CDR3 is CASSLSPLGAGELFF. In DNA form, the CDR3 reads TGTGCCAGCAGTTTATCCCCTCTCGGGGCCGGGGAGCTGTTTTTT.

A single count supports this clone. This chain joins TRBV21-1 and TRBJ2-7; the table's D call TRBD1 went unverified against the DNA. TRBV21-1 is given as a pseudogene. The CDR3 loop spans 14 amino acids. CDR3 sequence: CASSKVNTSYEQYV. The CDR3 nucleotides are TGTGCCAGCAGCAAAGTAAACACCTCCTACGAGCAGTACGTC.

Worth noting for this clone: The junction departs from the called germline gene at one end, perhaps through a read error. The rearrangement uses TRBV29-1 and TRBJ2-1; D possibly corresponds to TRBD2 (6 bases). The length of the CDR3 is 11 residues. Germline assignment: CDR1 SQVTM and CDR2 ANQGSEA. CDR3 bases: TGCAGCGGTGAACGGGCGGGAGAGCAGTTCTTC. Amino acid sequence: CSGERAGEQFF.

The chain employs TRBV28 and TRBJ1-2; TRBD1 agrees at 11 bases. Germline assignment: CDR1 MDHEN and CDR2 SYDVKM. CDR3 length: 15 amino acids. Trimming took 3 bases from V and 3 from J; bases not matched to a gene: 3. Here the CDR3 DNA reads TGTGCCAGCAGTTTTTGGACAGGGGGCGACTATGGCTACACCTTC. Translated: CASSFWTGGDYGYTF.

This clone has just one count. The CDR3 nucleotides are TGTGCCAGCAGCTTAGACGACAATGAGCAGTTCTTC. Its protein product is CASSLDDNEQFF. This chain uses TRBV11-2 with TRBJ2-1; D ambiguous. Deletions cut 0 bases from V and 5 bases from J, with 2 bases between. CDR1 and CDR2 (germline): SGHAT, FQNNGV. The CDR3 is 12 amino acids.

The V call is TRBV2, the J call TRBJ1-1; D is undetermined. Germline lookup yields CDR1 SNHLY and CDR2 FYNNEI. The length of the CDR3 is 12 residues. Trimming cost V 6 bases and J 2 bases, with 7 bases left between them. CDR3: CASRSPNTEAFF. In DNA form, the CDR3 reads TGTGCCAGCAGGAGCCCTAACACTGAAGCTTTCTTT. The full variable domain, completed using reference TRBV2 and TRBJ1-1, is EPEVTQTPSHQVTQMGQEVILRCVPISNHLYFYWYRQILGQKVEFLVSFYNNEISEKSEIFDDQFSVERPDGSNFTLKIRSTKLEDSAMYFCASRSPNTEAFFGQGTRLTVV.

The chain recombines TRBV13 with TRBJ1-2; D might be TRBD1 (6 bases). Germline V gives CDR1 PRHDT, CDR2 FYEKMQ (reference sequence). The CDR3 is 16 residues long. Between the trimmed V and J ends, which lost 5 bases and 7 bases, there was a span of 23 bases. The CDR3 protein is CASSPRGEAPLFGYTF. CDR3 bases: TGTGCCAGCAGCCCCAGGGGTGAGGCGCCTCTATTTGGCTACACCTTC.

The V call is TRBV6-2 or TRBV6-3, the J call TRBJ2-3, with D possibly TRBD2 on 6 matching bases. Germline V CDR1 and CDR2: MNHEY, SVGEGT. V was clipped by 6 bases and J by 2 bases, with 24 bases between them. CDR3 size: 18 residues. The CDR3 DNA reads TGTGCCAGCAGCCGCAATCCCAGCCAGCGGGTGATCACAGATACGCAGTATTTT. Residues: CASSRNPSQRVITDTQYF.

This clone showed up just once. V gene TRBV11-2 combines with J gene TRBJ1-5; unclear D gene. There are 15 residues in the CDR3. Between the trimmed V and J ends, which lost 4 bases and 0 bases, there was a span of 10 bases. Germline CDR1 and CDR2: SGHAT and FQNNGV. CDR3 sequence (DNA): TGTGCCAGCAGCTCGGTACTTTATAGCAATCAGCCCCAGCATTTT. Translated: CASSSVLYSNQPQHF.

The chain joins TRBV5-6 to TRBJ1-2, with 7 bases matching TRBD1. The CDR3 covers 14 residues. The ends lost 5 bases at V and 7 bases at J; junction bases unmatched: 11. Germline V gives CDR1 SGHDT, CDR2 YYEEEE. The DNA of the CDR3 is TGTGCCAGCAGTCGGAGACAGGAGGGGGCTGGCTACACCTTC. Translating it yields CASSRRQEGAGYTF.

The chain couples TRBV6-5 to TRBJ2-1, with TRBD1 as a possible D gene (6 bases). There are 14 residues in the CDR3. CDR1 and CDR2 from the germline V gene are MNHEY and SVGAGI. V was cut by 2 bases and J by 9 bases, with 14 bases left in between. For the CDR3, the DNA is TGTGCCAGCAGTTACGGTGACAGGTGGGGTGAGCAGTTCTTC. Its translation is CASSYGDRWGEQFF.

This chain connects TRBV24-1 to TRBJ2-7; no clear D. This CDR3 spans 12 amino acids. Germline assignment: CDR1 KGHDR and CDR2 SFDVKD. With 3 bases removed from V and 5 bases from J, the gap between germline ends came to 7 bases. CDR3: CATSDPHDEQYF. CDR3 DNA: TGTGCCACCAGTGATCCCCATGACGAGCAGTACTTC.

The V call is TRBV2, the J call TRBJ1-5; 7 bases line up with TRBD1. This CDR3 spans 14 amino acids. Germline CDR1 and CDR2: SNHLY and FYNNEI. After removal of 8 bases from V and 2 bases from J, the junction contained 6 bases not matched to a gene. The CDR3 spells CASRDRVGNQPQHF. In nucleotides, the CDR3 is TGTGCCAGCCGAGACAGGGTAGGCAATCAGCCCCAGCATTTT.

The chain's CDR3 is CASSPTQGWQETQYF. The CDR3 region has the DNA TGTGCCAGCAGCCCCACACAGGGTTGGCAAGAGACCCAGTACTTC. The chain is built from TRBV3-1 (or the pseudogene TRBV3-2) and TRBJ2-5, with TRBD1 as a possible D gene (6 bases). Trimming stripped 4 bases from V and 2 bases from J, with 14 bases between. There are 15 residues in the CDR3. Germline CDR1 is LGHDT and CDR2 is YNNKEL (reference sequence).